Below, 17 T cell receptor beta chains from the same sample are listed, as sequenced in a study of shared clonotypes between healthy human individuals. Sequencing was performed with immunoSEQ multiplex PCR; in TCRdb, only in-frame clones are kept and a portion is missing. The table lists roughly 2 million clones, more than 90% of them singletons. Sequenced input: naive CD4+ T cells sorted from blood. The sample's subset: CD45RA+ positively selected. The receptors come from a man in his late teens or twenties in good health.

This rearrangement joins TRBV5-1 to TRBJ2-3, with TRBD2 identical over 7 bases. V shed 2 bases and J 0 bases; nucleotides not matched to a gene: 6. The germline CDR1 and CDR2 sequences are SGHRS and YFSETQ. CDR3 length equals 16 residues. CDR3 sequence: CASSFKAGLSTDTQYF. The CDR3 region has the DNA TGCGCCAGCAGCTTTAAAGCGGGGCTTAGCACAGATACGCAGTATTTT.

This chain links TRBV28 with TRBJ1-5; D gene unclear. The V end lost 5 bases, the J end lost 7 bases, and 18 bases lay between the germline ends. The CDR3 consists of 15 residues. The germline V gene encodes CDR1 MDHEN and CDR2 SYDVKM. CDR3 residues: CASSPPSGSSQPQHF. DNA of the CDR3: TGTGCCAGCAGTCCTCCCAGCGGATCTAGCCAGCCCCAGCATTTT. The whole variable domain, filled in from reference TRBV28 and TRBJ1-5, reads DVKVTQSSRYLVKRTGEKVFLECVQDMDHENMFWYRQDPGLGLRLIYFSYDVKMKEKGDIPEGYSVSREKKERFSLILESASTNQTSMYLCASSPPSGSSQPQHFGDGTRLSIL.

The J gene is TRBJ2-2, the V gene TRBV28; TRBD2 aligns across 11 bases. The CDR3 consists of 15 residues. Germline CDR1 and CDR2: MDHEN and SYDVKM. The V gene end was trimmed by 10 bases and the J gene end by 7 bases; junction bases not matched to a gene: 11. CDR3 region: CATSRSGGARGELFF. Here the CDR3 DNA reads TGTGCCACGTCACGTAGCGGGGGGGCCCGCGGGGAGCTGTTTTTT.

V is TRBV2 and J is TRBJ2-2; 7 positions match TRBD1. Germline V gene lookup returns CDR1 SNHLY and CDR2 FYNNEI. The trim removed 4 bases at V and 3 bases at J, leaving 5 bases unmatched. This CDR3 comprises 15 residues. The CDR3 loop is CASSVKGADTGELFF. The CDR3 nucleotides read TGTGCCAGCAGTGTGAAGGGGGCGGACACCGGGGAGCTGTTTTTT.

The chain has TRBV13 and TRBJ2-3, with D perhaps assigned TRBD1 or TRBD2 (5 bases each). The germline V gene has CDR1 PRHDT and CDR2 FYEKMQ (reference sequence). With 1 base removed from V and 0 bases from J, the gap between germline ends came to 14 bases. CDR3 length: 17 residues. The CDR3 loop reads CASSLVGTLSSTDTQYF. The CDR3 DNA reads TGTGCCAGCAGCTTAGTAGGGACGCTAAGCAGCACAGATACGCAGTATTTT.

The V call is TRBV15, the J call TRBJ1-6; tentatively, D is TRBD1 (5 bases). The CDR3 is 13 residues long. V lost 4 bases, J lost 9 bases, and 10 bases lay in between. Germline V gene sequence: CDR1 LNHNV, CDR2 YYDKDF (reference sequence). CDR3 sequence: CATSTGSVSPLHF. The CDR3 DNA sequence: TGTGCCACCAGCACAGGGTCTGTTTCACCCCTCCACTTT.

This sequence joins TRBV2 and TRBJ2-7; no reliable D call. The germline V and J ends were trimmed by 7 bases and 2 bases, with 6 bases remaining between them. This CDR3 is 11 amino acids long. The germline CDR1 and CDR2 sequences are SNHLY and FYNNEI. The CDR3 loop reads CASILTYEQYF. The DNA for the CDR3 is TGTGCCAGCATCCTAACCTACGAGCAGTACTTC.

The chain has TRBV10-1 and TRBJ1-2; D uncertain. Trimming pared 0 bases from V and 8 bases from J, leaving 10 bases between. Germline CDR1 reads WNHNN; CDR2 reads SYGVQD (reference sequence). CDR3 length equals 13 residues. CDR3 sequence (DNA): TGCGCCAGCAGTGAGTCGACGGTTGGGGGCTACACCTTC. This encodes CASSESTVGGYTF.

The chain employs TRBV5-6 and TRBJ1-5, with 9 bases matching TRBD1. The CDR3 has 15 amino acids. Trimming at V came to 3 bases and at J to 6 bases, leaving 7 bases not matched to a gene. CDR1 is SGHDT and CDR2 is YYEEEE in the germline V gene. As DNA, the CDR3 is TGTGCCAGCAGCTGGGGACAGGGCCTTGGTCAGCCCCAGCATTTT. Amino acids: CASSWGQGLGQPQHF.

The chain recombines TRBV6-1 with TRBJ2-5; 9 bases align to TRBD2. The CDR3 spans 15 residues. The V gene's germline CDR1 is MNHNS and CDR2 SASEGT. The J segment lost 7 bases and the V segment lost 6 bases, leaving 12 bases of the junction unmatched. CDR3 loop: CASSESGGLFGTQYF. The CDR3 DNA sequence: TGTGCCAGCAGCGAGAGCGGGGGGCTCTTTGGGACCCAGTACTTC.

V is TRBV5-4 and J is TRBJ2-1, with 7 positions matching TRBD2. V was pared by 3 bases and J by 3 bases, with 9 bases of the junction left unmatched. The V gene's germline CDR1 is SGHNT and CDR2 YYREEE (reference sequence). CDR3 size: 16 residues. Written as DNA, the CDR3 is TGTGCCAGCAGCTCTCTTGCGGGAGTAGGCTACAATGAGCAGTTCTTC. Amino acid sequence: CASSSLAGVGYNEQFF.

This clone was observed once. The CDR3 region is CAWSPPNRNEKLFF. Here the CDR3 DNA reads TGTGCCTGGAGTCCCCCCAACAGGAACGAAAAACTGTTTTTT. The genes are TRBV30 and TRBJ1-4, with D perhaps TRBD1 (5 bases). The CDR3 totals 14 residues. Germline V CDR1 and CDR2: GTSNPN, SVGIG (reference sequence). The V and J ends lost 2 bases and 8 bases respectively, with 15 bases between them. Full variable domain (remainder filled in from reference TRBV30 and TRBJ1-4): SQTIHQWPATLVQPVGSPLSLECTVEGTSNPNLYWYRQAAGRGLQLLFYSVGIGQISSEVPQNLSASRPQDRQFILSSKKLLLSDSGFYLCAWSPPNRNEKLFFGSGTQLSVL.

The CDR3 spells CASSLARLNSPLHF. In DNA, the CDR3 is TGTGCCAGCAGCTTAGCCAGACTTAATTCACCCCTCCACTTT. This chain joins TRBV7-2 and TRBJ1-6; no firm D call. V lost 0 bases, J lost 6 bases, and 6 bases lay in between. The CDR3 covers 14 residues. From germline, CDR1 is SGHTA and CDR2 FQGNSA. Filled out from reference TRBV7-2 and TRBJ1-6, the complete variable domain reads GAGVSQSPSNKVTEKGKDVELRCDPISGHTALYWYRQSLGQGLEFLIYFQGNSAPDKSGLPSDRFSAERTGGSVSTLTIQRTQQEDSAVYLCASSLARLNSPLHFGNGTRLTVT.

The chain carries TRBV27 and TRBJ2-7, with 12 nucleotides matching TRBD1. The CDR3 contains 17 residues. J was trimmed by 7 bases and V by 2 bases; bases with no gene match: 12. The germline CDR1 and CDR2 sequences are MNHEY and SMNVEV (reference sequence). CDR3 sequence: CASSLGGQGAPWGEQYF. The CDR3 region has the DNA TGTGCCAGCAGTTTAGGGGGACAGGGGGCGCCGTGGGGTGAGCAGTACTTC.

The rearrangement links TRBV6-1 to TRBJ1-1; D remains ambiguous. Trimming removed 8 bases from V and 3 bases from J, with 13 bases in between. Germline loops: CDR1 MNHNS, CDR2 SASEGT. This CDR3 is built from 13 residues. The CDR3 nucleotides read TGTGCCAGCCTGGCAGAATTGTACACTGAAGCTTTCTTT. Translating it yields CASLAELYTEAFF.

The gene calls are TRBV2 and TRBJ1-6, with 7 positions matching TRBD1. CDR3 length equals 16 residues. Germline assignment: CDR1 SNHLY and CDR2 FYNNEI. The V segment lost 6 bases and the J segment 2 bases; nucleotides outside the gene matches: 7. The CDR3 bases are TGTGCCAGCAGAGCCAGGGGGAGCACCTATAATTCACCCCTCCACTTT. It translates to CASRARGSTYNSPLHF.

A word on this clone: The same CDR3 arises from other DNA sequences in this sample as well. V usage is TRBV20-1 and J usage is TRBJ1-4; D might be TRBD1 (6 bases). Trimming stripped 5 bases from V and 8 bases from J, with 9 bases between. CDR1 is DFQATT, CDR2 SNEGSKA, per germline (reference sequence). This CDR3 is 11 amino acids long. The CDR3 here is CSARTVEKLFF. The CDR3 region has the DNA TGCAGTGCTCGGACAGTCGAAAAACTGTTTTTT.